The 25 T cell receptor beta chains presented below share a single source sample, sequenced in a study of T cell repertoires in cytomegalovirus infection. TCRdb re-derived calls from the reads in MiXCR, one entry per CDR3 protein. The sample contains more than 50,000 distinct CDR3 sequences, approximately 36% of which appear only once. These TCRs are of unknown antigen specificity. Sequenced sample: PBMCs, sequenced either directly or after in vitro stimulation (not recorded which). These receptor sequences come from a human donor in good health (CMV status not recorded). Some clones in this sample may be carry-over from other donors' samples.

This clonotype was detected many times. The chain recombines TRBV7-8 with TRBJ1-5; 7 bases line up with TRBD1. The junction had 10 bases not matched to a gene; V was cut back by 2 bases and J by 6 bases. Germline loops: CDR1 SGHVS, CDR2 FQNEAQ. This CDR3 region has 16 residues. CDR3 DNA: TGTGCCAGCAGCTTACGAACAGGGGATGTTAGTCAGCCCCAGCATTTT. Protein sequence: CASSLRTGDVSQPQHF.

Ten or more counts support this clonotype. This sequence joins TRBV7-9 and TRBJ2-1; D uncertain. The CDR3 loop spans 14 amino acids. The germline CDR1 and CDR2 sequences are SEHNR and FQNEAQ (reference sequence). V dropped 1 base and J dropped 6 bases, with 10 bases sitting between them. Here the CDR3 DNA reads TGTGCCAGCAGCTTAGTCGTAGGTGGCAATGAGCAGTTCTTC. Its protein is CASSLVVGGNEQFF.

The chain carries TRBV18 and TRBJ1-5; no reliable D call. The CDR3 runs 15 residues. Trimming shortened V by 3 bases and J by 1 base, and 10 bases separated the two germline ends. Germline V gives CDR1 KGHSH, CDR2 LQKENI. As DNA, the CDR3 is TGTGCCAGCTCACCCGGTGGCCAGAGCAATCAGCCCCAGCATTTT. It encodes CASSPGGQSNQPQHF.

Ten or more counts support this clonotype. The rearrangement uses TRBV7-8 and TRBJ1-1, with D unresolved. V gave up 1 base and J gave up 4 bases, with 10 bases separating them. The CDR3 consists of 14 residues. The germline V gene has CDR1 SGHVS and CDR2 FQNEAQ. The CDR3, as DNA: TGTGCCAGCAGCTTAGGGGCCATGGCCACTGAAGCTTTCTTT. Translated: CASSLGAMATEAFF. Full variable domain (remainder filled in from reference TRBV7-8 and TRBJ1-1): GAGVSQSPRYKVAKRGQDVALRCDPISGHVSLFWYQQALGQGPEFLTYFQNEAQLDKSGLPSDRFFAERPEGSVSTLKIQRTQQEDSAVYLCASSLGAMATEAFFGQGTRLTVV.

The chain links TRBV4-3 to TRBJ2-7; 13 nucleotides align to TRBD2. Germline CDR1 reads LGHNA; CDR2 reads YSLEER. The CDR3 extends over 15 amino acids. The V and J ends lost 2 bases and 6 bases, in that order; junction bases with no gene match: 4. The CDR3 reads CASSQRTSGSSEQYF. The DNA of the CDR3 is TGCGCCAGCAGCCAAAGGACTAGCGGGAGTAGCGAGCAGTACTTC.

The rearrangement joins TRBV10-3 to TRBJ2-5; 8 nucleotides match TRBD1. The germline V gene encodes CDR1 ENHRY and CDR2 SYGVKD. With 6 bases clipped from V and 4 bases from J, the junction kept 4 bases outside the gene matches. The CDR3 totals 13 residues. The CDR3 nucleotides read TGTGCCATCAGCCTACAGGGGGGAGAGACCCAGTACTTC. Translating gives CAISLQGGETQYF.

This clonotype was counted between two and nine times. The rearrangement joins TRBV12-3 or TRBV12-4 to TRBJ1-5; maybe TRBD1 (6 bases). The CDR3 contains 12 residues. V lost 8 bases and J lost 5, with 10 bases in between. In DNA, the CDR3 is TGTGCCAGCGGGGGGGCAGATCAGCCCCAGCATTTT. This translates into CASGGADQPQHF.

This clonotype appeared many times. This chain uses TRBV7-2 with TRBJ2-1, with 15 bases that match TRBD2. The CDR3 length is 20 residues. The junction had 15 bases not matched to a gene; V was cut back by 5 bases and J by 4 bases. Germline V gene data show CDR1 as SGHTA and CDR2 as FQGNSA. CDR3 amino acids: CASSASAGTSGGHTYNEQFF. CDR3 nucleotides: TGTGCCAGCAGCGCTAGCGCCGGGACTAGCGGGGGGCATACATACAATGAGCAGTTCTTC. Full variable domain (rest looked up from reference TRBV7-2 and TRBJ2-1): GAGVSQSPSNKVTEKGKDVELRCDPISGHTALYWYRQSLGQGLEFLIYFQGNSAPDKSGLPSDRFSAERTGGSVSTLTIQRTQQEDSAVYLCASSASAGTSGGHTYNEQFFGPGTRLTVL.

This clonotype was counted ten times or more. This chain uses TRBV7-8 with TRBJ1-2; D is uncertain. Germline CDR1 is SGHVS and CDR2 is FQNEAQ. Deletions cut 5 bases from V and 6 bases from J, with 19 bases between. The CDR3 covers 15 residues. The CDR3 nucleotides read TGTGCCAGCAGCCAGTCCCGGGTGGTGAAGAATGGCTACACCTTC. This codes for CASSQSRVVKNGYTF.

This clonotype was seen repeatedly, ten times or more. The rearrangement joins TRBV7-2 to TRBJ2-7, with 7 bases that match TRBD1. Germline CDR1 reads SGHTA; CDR2 reads FQGNSA. Germline trimming cut 8 bases from V and 0 bases from J; bases unmatched to any gene: 7. The CDR3 is made up of 14 amino acids. The CDR3 sequence is CASARGDSSYEQYF. CDR3 nucleotide sequence: TGTGCCAGCGCTCGTGGGGACAGCTCCTACGAGCAGTACTTC. Looking up the rest from reference TRBV7-2 and TRBJ2-7 gives the full variable domain: GAGVSQSPSNKVTEKGKDVELRCDPISGHTALYWYRQSLGQGLEFLIYFQGNSAPDKSGLPSDRFSAERTGGSVSTLTIQRTQQEDSAVYLCASARGDSSYEQYFGPGTRLTVT.

This chain uses TRBV5-5 with TRBJ1-2; D ambiguous. The V end was cut by 1 base, the J end by 6 bases, with 13 bases between. From germline, CDR1 is SGHKS and CDR2 YYEKEE (reference sequence). The CDR3 spans 14 residues. CDR3 protein: CASSLYRFEDGYTF. CDR3 DNA: TGTGCCAGCAGCTTGTACCGCTTTGAGGATGGCTACACCTTC.

This clonotype appeared once. The chain employs TRBV20-1 and TRBJ2-1; the match to TRBD1 covers 8 bases. Germline V gene data show CDR1 as DFQATT and CDR2 as SNEGSKA (reference sequence). The CDR3 consists of 15 residues. V trimming: 5 bases; J trimming: 8 bases; junction bases outside the gene matches: 14. CDR3: CSAQSPQGAYDEQFF. DNA for the CDR3: TGCAGTGCTCAAAGCCCCCAGGGGGCTTATGATGAGCAGTTCTTC.

V and J are TRBV7-8 and TRBJ2-2; D may be TRBD2 (6 bases). Trimming removed 3 bases from V and 1 base from J, with 12 bases in between. The CDR3 spans 16 residues. CDR1 SGHVS and CDR2 FQNEAQ come from the germline V gene. CDR3 nucleotides: TGTGCCAGCAGCTTGTCATTGCGGGGGAACACCGGGGAGCTGTTTTTT. Its protein is CASSLSLRGNTGELFF.

The chain recombines TRBV4-3 with TRBJ2-5; TRBD1 is a possible D gene (5 bases). Trimming stripped 1 base from V and 2 bases from J, with 8 bases between. Germline CDR1 reads LGHNA; CDR2 reads YSLEER. CDR3 length: 14 amino acids. The CDR3 DNA reads as TGCGCCAGCAGCCAAGGGCCAGGGCAAGAGACCCAGTACTTC. Amino acids: CASSQGPGQETQYF.

V gene TRBV11-2 combines with J gene TRBJ2-1, with TRBD2 matching over 12 bases. Per the germline V gene, CDR1 is SGHAT and CDR2 is FQNNGV. Losses at the gene ends were 1 base for V and 2 bases for J; bases not matched to a gene: 9. This CDR3 has 19 residues. CDR3 nucleotide sequence: TGTGCCAGCAGCTTAGGGTGGCTAGCGGGAGGGATGGCCTACAATGAGCAGTTCTTC. As protein: CASSLGWLAGGMAYNEQFF.

The chain links TRBV11-2 to TRBJ2-3; D gene ambiguous. The germline gives CDR1 SGHAT, CDR2 FQNNGV. This CDR3 has 14 amino acids. V was cut by 5 bases and J by 0 bases, with 9 bases left in between. The CDR3, as DNA: TGTGCCAGCAGCATGGTCTCTAGCACAGATACGCAGTATTTT. Its translation is CASSMVSSTDTQYF.

This clonotype was counted ten times or more. This rearrangement joins TRBV7-6 to TRBJ2-7, with unresolved D. V was shortened by 4 bases and J by 0 bases, with 19 bases between the two germline ends. Germline loops: CDR1 SGHVS, CDR2 FNYEAQ. The CDR3 length is 17 residues. The CDR3 coding sequence is TGTGCCAGCAGCTCCGTAGGGTTCCGGGCCAACTCCTACGAGCAGTACTTC. This sequence encodes CASSSVGFRANSYEQYF.

The chain is built from TRBV12-3 or TRBV12-4 and TRBJ1-2, with 7 bases aligning to TRBD1. The ends lost 1 base at V and 4 bases at J; junction bases unmatched: 6. This CDR3 has 15 residues. CDR3 residues: CASSLDSGGTYGYTF. CDR3 sequence (DNA): TGTGCCAGCAGTTTAGATTCAGGGGGAACCTATGGCTACACCTTC.

The gene calls are TRBV11-2 and TRBJ1-1; D perhaps matches TRBD1 (5 bases). The CDR3 runs to 14 residues. V lost 1 base and J lost 3, with 9 bases in between. The germline V gene encodes CDR1 SGHAT and CDR2 FQNNGV. This chain's CDR3 is CASSLAGGDTEAFF. The CDR3 DNA is TGTGCCAGCAGCTTAGCCGGGGGGGACACTGAAGCTTTCTTT.

In its sample, this clonotype was seen many times. The gene calls are TRBV27 and TRBJ2-3, with TRBD2 identical over 9 bases. Germline V gene lookup returns CDR1 MNHEY and CDR2 SMNVEV (reference sequence). Losses at the gene ends were 8 bases for V and 1 base for J; bases not matched to a gene: 1. The CDR3 is made up of 13 amino acids. This CDR3 reads CASRTSGTDTQYF. CDR3 sequence (DNA): TGTGCCAGCCGGACTAGCGGCACAGATACGCAGTATTTT.

The chain employs TRBV5-6 and TRBJ2-6, with D unclear. The CDR3 is made up of 16 amino acids. CDR1 SGHDT and CDR2 YYEEEE come from the germline V gene. The V and J ends lost 1 base and 2 bases respectively, with 10 bases between them. The CDR3 loop reads CASSLYATAGANVLTF. The DNA for the CDR3 is TGTGCCAGCAGCTTGTACGCCACGGCTGGGGCCAACGTCCTGACTTTC.

The genes are TRBV11-2 and TRBJ1-1; D remains unclear. Per the germline V gene, CDR1 is SGHAT and CDR2 is FQNNGV. V was trimmed by 4 bases and J by 6 bases, leaving 9 bases between them. The CDR3 length is 12 residues. CDR3 nucleotide sequence: TGTGCCAGCAGCTCCGGACTAGCTGAAGCTTTCTTT. Its translation: CASSSGLAEAFF. Full variable domain (outside the CDR3, taken from reference TRBV11-2 and TRBJ1-1): EAGVAQSPRYKIIEKRQSVAFWCNPISGHATLYWYQQILGQGPKLLIQFQNNGVVDDSQLPKDRFSAERLKGVDSTLKIQPAKLEDSAVYLCASSSGLAEAFFGQGTRLTVV.

The chain has TRBV25-1 and TRBJ1-1; the D is unclear. V lost 3 bases and J lost 2, with 13 bases in between. This CDR3 region has 15 residues. The V gene's germline CDR1 is MGHDK and CDR2 SYGVNS. The CDR3 loop reads CASSDYSDYNTEAFF. The CDR3 DNA is TGTGCCAGCAGTGATTACTCAGACTACAACACTGAAGCTTTCTTT.

This clonotype came up a few times. The V gene is TRBV4-3, the J gene TRBJ2-1; 7 bases are shared with TRBD1. J lost 3 bases, V lost 4 bases, and 0 bases had no gene match. CDR1 is LGHNA, CDR2 YSLEER, per germline. CDR3 length: 13 amino acids. In DNA form, the CDR3 reads TGCGCCAGCAGCCGACAGGGCTACAATGAGCAGTTCTTC. It specifies CASSRQGYNEQFF.

The chain links TRBV2 to TRBJ1-1, with a tentative D call TRBD1 (6 bases). The CDR3 loop spans 13 amino acids. Deletions cut 6 bases from V and 1 base from J, with 9 bases between. The germline V gene encodes CDR1 SNHLY and CDR2 FYNNEI. The CDR3 DNA reads TGTGCCAGCAGCCACAGGGAGAACACTGAAGCTTTCTTT. Translated: CASSHRENTEAFF.